What follows are 31 T cell receptor beta chains derived from one specimen sequenced in a study of T cell repertoires in cytomegalovirus infection. MiXCR, applied by TCRdb to the reads, yields one record per CDR3 protein. The sample lists hundreds of thousands of distinct CDR3 sequences, about 9.1% occurring once. The sample taken for sequencing was PBMCs. Every receptor here comes from a human donor in good health (CMV status not recorded). Some clones in this sample may be carry-over from other donors' samples.

Many counts were recorded for this clonotype. The chain combines TRBV20-1 with TRBJ2-5; no firm D call. This CDR3 contains 15 residues. Per the germline V gene, CDR1 is DFQATT and CDR2 is SNEGSKA (reference sequence). Trimming pared 2 bases from V and 7 bases from J, leaving 20 bases between. The CDR3 spells CSARSPDLPRGTQYF. CDR3 sequence (DNA): TGCAGTGCTAGATCCCCGGACCTTCCCCGAGGGACCCAGTACTTC.

This clonotype was seen ten or more times. The chain is built from TRBV7-2 and TRBJ2-1; D is uncertain. Trimming removed 5 bases from V and 10 bases from J, with 12 bases in between. Germline V gives CDR1 SGHTA, CDR2 FQGNSA. There are 12 residues in the CDR3. CDR3 sequence reads: CASSPIHGEQFF. Here the CDR3 DNA reads TGTGCCAGCAGCCCAATCCACGGGGAGCAGTTCTTC.

The chain is built from TRBV24-1 and TRBJ2-3; either TRBD1 or TRBD2 may fit D (6 bases each). Germline-derived CDR1 and CDR2 are KGHDR and SFDVKD. V was cut by 5 bases and J by 2 bases, with 13 bases left in between. The CDR3 extends over 15 amino acids. CDR3 in amino acids: CATSVPGAVTDTQYF. Here the CDR3 DNA reads TGTGCCACCAGTGTACCGGGGGCCGTCACAGATACGCAGTATTTT.

Ten or more counts support this clonotype. The genes are TRBV7-2 and TRBJ2-7, with unresolved D. Germline V lookup: CDR1 SGHTA, CDR2 FQGNSA. The CDR3 runs to 12 residues. V lost 0 bases and J 6 bases, leaving 6 bases between the germline ends. The CDR3 DNA follows: TGTGCCAGCAGCTTAGCAGGGATCGAGCAGTACTTC. Translating gives CASSLAGIEQYF.

The J gene is TRBJ1-4, the V gene TRBV6-4; tentatively, D is TRBD1 (5 bases). V was shortened by 5 bases and J by 2 bases, with 9 bases between the two germline ends. The V gene's germline CDR1 is MRHNA and CDR2 SNTAGT. The CDR3 covers 14 residues. The CDR3 here is CASSRWGTNEKLFF. The CDR3 DNA is TGTGCCAGCAGTAGGTGGGGCACTAATGAAAAACTGTTTTTT.

This chain links TRBV20-1 with TRBJ1-1; no clear D. Germline CDR1 and CDR2: DFQATT and SNEGSKA (reference sequence). The V gene lost 6 bases and the J gene lost 6 bases, with 17 bases spanning the gap. CDR3 length: 13 residues. CDR3 DNA sequence: TGCAGTGCGCGCCGGGTTATAAACGCTGAAGCTTTCTTT. Residues: CSARRVINAEAFF.

The table lists this clonotype with many counts. As DNA, the CDR3 is TGTGCCAGCAGCTTTACCCGGACAGGGGGGAACACCGGGGAGCTGTTTTTT. Its translation is CASSFTRTGGNTGELFF. This sequence joins TRBV7-2 and TRBJ2-2; 10 bases are shared with TRBD1. The CDR3 runs 17 residues. Losses at the gene ends were 3 bases for V and 1 base for J; bases not matched to a gene: 5. Germline-derived CDR1 and CDR2 are SGHTA and FQGNSA.

There are many counts of this clonotype. The J gene is TRBJ1-5, the V gene TRBV7-9, with unresolved D. The V gene lost 5 bases and the J gene lost 7 bases, with 24 bases spanning the gap. Per the germline V gene, CDR1 is SEHNR and CDR2 is FQNEAQ (reference sequence). The CDR3 is 17 residues long. The CDR3 nucleotides read TGTGCCAGCAGCGGCGAGGGTGGAGGCGCCGCGGGGCAGCCCCAGCATTTT. Its translation: CASSGEGGGAAGQPQHF.

This clonotype was counted only a few times. The chain has TRBV29-1 and TRBJ1-4; weak D call: TRBD1 (5 bases). The CDR3 length is 13 residues. Germline CDR1 and CDR2: SQVTM and ANQGSEA. V lost 3 bases to trimming and J lost 8 bases, with 13 bases between them. The CDR3 protein is CSVDDQGDEKLFF. For the CDR3, the DNA is TGCAGCGTTGATGACCAGGGCGACGAAAAACTGTTTTTT.

This clonotype was seen a few times. The chain uses TRBV3-1 and TRBJ1-5, with D hard to call. The CDR3 runs 14 residues. V was clipped by 5 bases and J by 7 bases, with 15 bases between them. Germline CDR1 and CDR2: LGHDT and YNNKEL (reference sequence). The CDR3 sequence is CASSFSGPVQPQHF. The CDR3 DNA is TGTGCCAGCAGCTTTTCGGGCCCCGTCCAGCCCCAGCATTTT.

A remark on this clonotype: This could be a read error, since a much larger clone is one nucleotide away. The CDR3 does not end in the conserved phenylalanine or tryptophan, so this is likely a read error. The J gene is TRBJ1-6, the V gene TRBV20-1; TRBD1 is a possible D gene (5 bases). This CDR3 is 13 amino acids long. Germline V CDR1 and CDR2: DFQATT, SNEGSKA (reference sequence). The CDR3 bases are TGCAGCCGCCGGGGGGGAAATAATTCACCCCTCCACTCT. It codes for CSRRGGNNSPLHS.

This clonotype was found many times. The chain couples TRBV25-1 to TRBJ2-1, with no clear D. CDR1 and CDR2 (germline): MGHDK, SYGVNS. The length of the CDR3 is 14 residues. V shed 3 bases and J shed 6 bases, with 12 bases lying between them. The CDR3 is CASSELGFGNEQFF. CDR3 bases: TGTGCCAGCAGTGAGCTAGGATTTGGCAATGAGCAGTTCTTC.

This clonotype came up many times. The rearrangement uses TRBV28 and TRBJ1-1; a possible D gene is TRBD1 (5 bases). CDR1 is MDHEN, CDR2 SYDVKM, per germline. V lost 3 bases and J lost 0, with 20 bases in between. The CDR3 has 18 amino acids. The CDR3, as DNA: TGTGCCAGCAGTTTCCGCGGGGGTGGCGGACGGATGAACACTGAAGCTTTCTTT. This sequence encodes CASSFRGGGGRMNTEAFF.

This clonotype has at least ten counts. The genes are TRBV7-2 and TRBJ1-2, with a possible D match to TRBD1 (5 bases). V lost 5 bases, J lost 8 bases, and 15 bases lay in between. The V gene's germline CDR1 is SGHTA and CDR2 FQGNSA. The CDR3 spans 13 residues. Here the CDR3 DNA reads TGTGCCAGCAGCACCGGCGGGGGAAACGGCTACACCTTC. Translated, it gives CASSTGGGNGYTF.

This clonotype has a handful of counts. This chain uses TRBV7-9 with TRBJ2-1, with 10 bases identical to TRBD1. With V trimmed by 4 bases and J by 2 bases, 5 bases remained unmatched. This CDR3 spans 16 amino acids. CDR1 is SEHNR, CDR2 FQNEAQ, per germline (reference sequence). CDR3 DNA: TGTGCCAGCAGCTCAAAGACAGGGGGCACCTACAATGAGCAGTTCTTC. This encodes CASSSKTGGTYNEQFF.

This clonotype was found many times. The chain links TRBV7-2 to TRBJ2-1, with D perhaps being TRBD1 or TRBD2 (7 bases each). Germline V gene sequence: CDR1 SGHTA, CDR2 FQGNSA. The V end lost 1 base, the J end lost 8 bases, and 24 bases lay between the germline ends. The CDR3 is 18 amino acids. The CDR3 DNA sequence: TGTGCCAGCAGCTTAGGGGGGGGTGCGGGACAGTATGTCTATGAGCAGTTCTTC. Its protein product is CASSLGGGAGQYVYEQFF.

In its sample, this clonotype was seen a few times. CDR3 loop: CASSKTGSYNEQFF. Here the CDR3 DNA reads TGTGCCAGTAGTAAAACAGGATCCTACAATGAGCAGTTCTTC. The chain couples TRBV19 to TRBJ2-1, with D possibly matching TRBD1 (5 bases). CDR1 and CDR2 (germline): LNHDA, SQIVND (reference sequence). This CDR3 comprises 14 residues. The V end lost 4 bases, the J end lost 1 base, and 8 bases lay between the germline ends. Looking up the rest from reference TRBV19 and TRBJ2-1 gives the full variable domain: DGGITQSPKYLFRKEGQNVTLSCEQNLNHDAMYWYRQDPGQGLRLIYYSQIVNDFQKGDIAEGYSVSREKKESFPLTVTSAQKNPTAFYLCASSKTGSYNEQFFGPGTRLTVL.

This clonotype was seen ten or more times. V gene TRBV20-1 combines with J gene TRBJ1-5, with a weak D call TRBD1 (6 bases). The germline CDR1 and CDR2 sequences are DFQATT and SNEGSKA (reference sequence). The CDR3 is 16 residues long. Trimming removed 1 base at V and 0 bases at J, with 13 bases between. CDR3 region: CSARASTGYSNQPQHF. CDR3 nucleotides: TGCAGTGCTAGAGCGTCGACAGGTTATAGCAATCAGCCCCAGCATTTT.

This clonotype appeared many times. This CDR3 reads CAIRSTGRTDTQYF. CDR3 nucleotide sequence: TGTGCCATCAGGTCGACAGGGAGGACAGATACGCAGTATTTT. The genes are TRBV10-3 and TRBJ2-3; the D gene is possibly TRBD1 (7 bases). V was shortened by 6 bases and J by 3 bases, with 13 bases between the two germline ends. The length of the CDR3 is 14 residues. Germline CDR1 and CDR2: ENHRY and SYGVKD.

Ten or more counts support this clonotype. The chain recombines TRBV28 with TRBJ2-3; D tentatively reads TRBD1 or TRBD2 (5 bases each). Deletions cut 5 bases from V and 0 bases from J, with 12 bases between. There are 15 residues in the CDR3. The germline V gene encodes CDR1 MDHEN and CDR2 SYDVKM. The CDR3 coding sequence is TGTGCCAGCAGTCCCCCCGGGGCTAGCACAGATACGCAGTATTTT. Encoded protein: CASSPPGASTDTQYF.

This clonotype was seen many times. The chain couples TRBV29-1 to TRBJ2-7; 9 bases map to TRBD1. Losses at the gene ends were 6 bases for V and 3 bases for J; bases not matched to a gene: 3. This CDR3 contains 12 residues. Germline V gives CDR1 SQVTM, CDR2 ANQGSEA. The CDR3 spells CSVGQGGYEQYF. DNA of the CDR3: TGCAGCGTGGGACAGGGAGGCTACGAGCAGTACTTC.

This clonotype has just a few counts. The chain recombines TRBV28 with TRBJ1-4; 7 bases match TRBD1. There are 15 residues in the CDR3. J was trimmed by 5 bases and V by 5 bases; bases with no gene match: 8. Germline values: CDR1 MDHEN, CDR2 SYDVKM. CDR3 sequence reads: CASSLGTERNEKLFF. The CDR3 bases are TGTGCCAGCAGTCTCGGGACAGAAAGAAATGAAAAACTGTTTTTT.

This clonotype was observed many times. The CDR3 coding sequence is TGCAGTGCCAGAGGACAGGGCGCCTACGAGCAGTACGTC. Its translation is CSARGQGAYEQYV. This rearrangement joins TRBV20-1 to TRBJ2-7, with 8 nucleotides matching TRBD1. Germline V gene lookup returns CDR1 DFQATT and CDR2 SNEGSKA (reference sequence). CDR3 size: 13 residues.

There are many counts of this clonotype. Written as DNA, the CDR3 is TGTGCCAGCAGACCTGTAACAGGCGGCTATGGCTACACCTTC. It specifies CASRPVTGGYGYTF. The rearrangement uses TRBV7-8 and TRBJ1-2; the D gene is possibly TRBD1 (5 bases). The V end lost 6 bases, the J end lost 4 bases, and 15 bases lay between the germline ends. The CDR3 is 14 residues long. The germline gives CDR1 SGHVS, CDR2 FQNEAQ.

This clonotype was detected many times. The gene calls are TRBV15 and TRBJ2-7; no clear D gene. CDR3 length equals 13 residues. Germline loops: CDR1 LNHNV, CDR2 YYDKDF (reference sequence). The ends were cut back, 0 bases at V and 3 bases at J, with 6 bases in the middle. The CDR3 DNA reads as TGTGCCACCAGCAGAGATCCGGTCTACGAGCAGTACTTC. Its protein product is CATSRDPVYEQYF.

This clonotype has a count of ten or more. V and J are TRBV6-2 or TRBV6-3 and TRBJ2-1; tentative D call: TRBD2 (6 bases). Trimming cost V 5 bases and J 8 bases, with 16 bases left between them. Germline CDR1 reads MNHEY; CDR2 reads SVGEGT. This CDR3 has 14 residues. In DNA, the CDR3 is TGTGCCAGCAGTCGGGACTCCCAGGACGATGAGCAGTTCTTC. This codes for CASSRDSQDDEQFF.

In its sample, this clonotype was seen many times. The chain links TRBV2 to TRBJ1-1; D ambiguous. Between the trimmed V and J ends, which lost 4 bases and 6 bases, there was a span of 24 bases. This CDR3 comprises 17 residues. Germline lookup yields CDR1 SNHLY and CDR2 FYNNEI. CDR3 DNA: TGTGCCAGCAGTGCGGTGGGCTTGGAGATACGAGGAGCTGAAGCTTTCTTT. Residues: CASSAVGLEIRGAEAFF.

This clonotype was counted only a few times. The rearrangement uses TRBV4-3 and TRBJ2-1, with D possibly called TRBD1 or TRBD2 (5 bases each). V shed 1 base and J shed 0 bases, with 16 bases lying between them. The CDR3 extends over 18 amino acids. Germline lookup yields CDR1 LGHNA and CDR2 YSLEER. The CDR3 nucleotides read TGCGCCAGCAGCCAAGTGGGACCCGCGTCTGGCTCCTACAATGAGCAGTTCTTC. It translates to CASSQVGPASGSYNEQFF.

The chain combines TRBV29-1 with TRBJ2-5; a weak D match, TRBD2 (6 bases). The CDR3 runs to 12 residues. The germline V gene has CDR1 SQVTM and CDR2 ANQGSEA. V was trimmed by 1 base and J by 5 bases, leaving 8 bases between them. DNA of the CDR3: TGCAGCGTTGAAGGCCGGGGGGAGACCCAGTACTTC. Protein sequence: CSVEGRGETQYF.

There are many counts of this clonotype. V and J are TRBV5-5 and TRBJ1-4, with D uncertain. Germline V CDR1 and CDR2: SGHKS, YYEKEE (reference sequence). Trimming stripped 3 bases from V and 0 bases from J, with 9 bases between. There are 15 residues in the CDR3. CDR3 bases: TGTGCCAGCAGCTCTGGGTTTGCAACTAATGAAAAACTGTTTTTT. The encoded protein is CASSSGFATNEKLFF.

This clonotype was found many times. The V call is TRBV20-1, the J call TRBJ2-3; possibly TRBD1 or TRBD2 for D (6 bases each). The CDR3 is made up of 14 amino acids. The germline V gene has CDR1 DFQATT and CDR2 SNEGSKA (reference sequence). V dropped 3 bases and J dropped 2 bases, with 12 bases sitting between them. This CDR3 reads CSASGGDNTDTQYF. The CDR3 DNA reads as TGCAGTGCTAGCGGCGGGGACAACACAGATACGCAGTATTTT.